The 30 T cell receptor beta chains below were found in one sample sequenced in a study of identical twins. TCRdb re-derived calls from the 5' RACE reads in MiXCR, one entry per CDR3 protein. This table has 400,000 to 500,000 distinct CDR3 sequences, approximately 17% appearing once. The sample comprised naive T cells sorted from blood. The source is a man between 45 and 60 years old in good health.

The genes are TRBV18 and TRBJ1-2; 7 bases align to TRBD1. Germline V CDR1 and CDR2: KGHSH, LQKENI. CDR3 length: 16 amino acids. V trimming: 1 base; J trimming: 0 bases; junction bases outside the gene matches: 5. DNA of the CDR3: TGTGCCAGCTCACCACGCGGGACAGCGACTAACTATGGCTACACCTTC. It is translated as CASSPRGTATNYGYTF.

This clonotype showed up just a few times. The chain combines TRBV10-2 with TRBJ2-7; 7 bases map to TRBD1. The germline gives CDR1 WSHSY, CDR2 SAAADI. CDR3 length: 14 amino acids. V shed 4 bases and J 3 bases; nucleotides not matched to a gene: 6. Written as DNA, the CDR3 is TGCGCCAGCAGTGTTCTCAGGGGGAACTACGAGCAGTACTTC. This gives the protein CASSVLRGNYEQYF.

Ten or more counts support this clonotype. V gene TRBV21-1 combines with J gene TRBJ2-5; no check of the table's D call, TRBD1, against the DNA was made. TRBV21-1 is deemed a pseudogene. The length of the CDR3 is 14 residues. The CDR3 sequence: CASSEKDNQETQYF. As DNA, the CDR3 is TGTGCCAGCAGCGAAAAGGACAACCAAGAGACCCAGTACTTC.

This clonotype was counted between two and nine times. The gene calls are TRBV10-3 and TRBJ1-2; D call uncertain. The V gene lost 0 bases and the J gene lost 1 base, with 9 bases spanning the gap. Germline V CDR1 and CDR2: ENHRY, SYGVKD. This CDR3 has 15 amino acids. Here the CDR3 DNA reads TGTGCCATCAGTGAGTCGCCAGGATATAACTATGGCTACACCTTC. This translates into CAISESPGYNYGYTF.

Only a few counts were recorded for this clonotype. J is TRBJ1-1 and V is TRBV20-1; no clear D. The V end was cut by 6 bases, the J end by 6 bases, with 11 bases between. Germline CDR1 is DFQATT and CDR2 is SNEGSKA (reference sequence). The CDR3 is made up of 11 amino acids. CDR3 residues: CSAPYYAEAFF. DNA of the CDR3: TGCAGTGCACCGTATTACGCTGAAGCTTTCTTT.

There are a few counts of this clonotype. The chain uses TRBV12-3 or TRBV12-4 and TRBJ2-7; perhaps TRBD2 as D (6 bases). The DNA end is more similar to TRBJ2-1, so the J call may be wrong. The CDR3 loop spans 13 amino acids. CDR3 nucleotides: TGTGCCAGCAGCTGGAGGGAGTGGGGCGAGCAGTTCTTC. Amino acid sequence: CASSWREWGEQFF.

The chain links TRBV6-1 to TRBJ2-7; 13 positions agree with TRBD2. CDR1 and CDR2 from the germline V gene are MNHNS and SASEGT. The CDR3 totals 13 residues. The trim removed 8 bases at V and 5 bases at J, leaving 3 bases unmatched. The CDR3, as DNA: TGTGCCAGCCGGGGACTAGCGGGGAACGAGCAGTACTTC. Translated: CASRGLAGNEQYF.

This clonotype was found many times. This chain connects TRBV24-1 to TRBJ2-3; D is unresolved. The CDR3 totals 12 residues. Trimming pared 8 bases from V and 4 bases from J, leaving 9 bases between. Germline CDR1 is KGHDR and CDR2 is SFDVKD. CDR3 DNA: TGTGCCACCACCGGGCCCGCAGATACGCAGTATTTT. It is translated as CATTGPADTQYF.

This clonotype was seen repeatedly, ten times or more. The chain couples TRBV4-2 to TRBJ2-7; the match to TRBD1 covers 9 bases. The trim removed 8 bases at V and 0 bases at J, leaving 11 bases unmatched. The CDR3 consists of 16 residues. Looked up from germline, CDR1 is LGHNA and CDR2 is YNFKEQ. The CDR3 loop reads CASGEQGALSSYEQYF. The DNA for the CDR3 is TGTGCCAGCGGTGAACAGGGGGCCTTGAGCTCCTACGAGCAGTACTTC.

The gene calls are TRBV28 and TRBJ2-5; perhaps TRBD2 as D (6 bases). V was clipped by 6 bases and J by 2 bases, with 13 bases between them. The CDR3 is 14 residues long. Germline CDR1 MDHEN, CDR2 SYDVKM. DNA of the CDR3: TGTGCCAGCAGCCAACTGCGGGAACAAGAGACCCAGTACTTC. Its translation: CASSQLREQETQYF.

A single count supports this clonotype. The rearrangement uses TRBV5-5 and TRBJ1-2; D is perhaps TRBD1 (5 bases). Germline-derived CDR1 and CDR2 are SGHKS and YYEKEE (reference sequence). V was cut by 4 bases and J by 4 bases, with 17 bases left in between. CDR3 length: 15 residues. This CDR3 reads CASSPRDGNFYGYTF. The DNA of the CDR3 is TGTGCCAGCAGCCCACGGGACGGGAATTTCTATGGCTACACCTTC. The full variable domain, completed using reference TRBV5-5 and TRBJ1-2, is DAGVTQSPTHLIKTRGQQVTLRCSPISGHKSVSWYQQVLGQGPQFIFQYYEKEERGRGNFPDRFSARQFPNYSSELNVNALLLGDSALYLCASSPRDGNFYGYTFGSGTRLTVV.

Only a few counts were recorded for this clonotype. This rearrangement joins TRBV4-2 to TRBJ1-4; D is possibly TRBD1 (6 bases). The CDR3 has 15 amino acids. V was shortened by 0 bases and J by 6 bases, with 11 bases between the two germline ends. Germline values: CDR1 LGHNA, CDR2 YNFKEQ. The DNA of the CDR3 is TGTGCCAGCAGCCAAGACACGAGGGGGGATGAAAAACTGTTTTTT. Translated: CASSQDTRGDEKLFF.

The chain uses TRBV5-1 and TRBJ1-4; 8 nucleotides line up with TRBD1. The CDR3 is made up of 15 amino acids. V was pared by 4 bases and J by 7 bases, with 9 bases of the junction left unmatched. Germline CDR1 is SGHRS and CDR2 is YFSETQ. In DNA, the CDR3 is TGCGCCAGCAGCGCTGCAGGGGGCGCGTCTGAAAAACTGTTTTTT. Its protein is CASSAAGGASEKLFF.

This sequence joins TRBV2 and TRBJ1-6; 9 bases line up with TRBD1. Germline CDR1 is SNHLY and CDR2 is FYNNEI. Unmatched junction bases numbered 10, after V lost 2 bases and J lost 11 bases. The CDR3 loop spans 16 amino acids. CDR3 sequence: CASSEPGQGYRPPLHF. CDR3 bases: TGTGCCAGCAGTGAACCGGGACAGGGATATAGGCCACCCCTCCACTTT.

This clonotype was recorded many times. This chain joins TRBV20-1 and TRBJ2-1, with unresolved D. The CDR3 has 14 residues. The ends were cut back, 6 bases at V and 4 bases at J, with 16 bases in the middle. The germline CDR1 and CDR2 sequences are DFQATT and SNEGSKA (reference sequence). As DNA, the CDR3 is TGCAGTGCAAGGGCCGAGAGAGGTTACAATGAGCAGTTCTTC. Its translation: CSARAERGYNEQFF.

This rearrangement joins TRBV2 to TRBJ2-2, with 9 positions matching TRBD1. CDR3 length equals 16 residues. Germline trimming cut 2 bases from V and 3 bases from J; bases unmatched to any gene: 4. Germline values: CDR1 SNHLY, CDR2 FYNNEI. The CDR3 nucleotides are TGTGCCAGCAGTGAAAGAGGGACAGGGTACACCGGGGAGCTGTTTTTT. Its translation: CASSERGTGYTGELFF.

This clonotype was seen only a few times. This chain connects TRBV4-1 to TRBJ2-3; D is unresolved. V lost 1 base, J lost 0 bases, and 20 bases lay in between. Germline CDR1 is MGHRA and CDR2 is YSYEKL. CDR3 size: 19 residues. CDR3 sequence reads: CASSQASRFTDLSTDTQYF. Here the CDR3 DNA reads TGCGCCAGCAGCCAAGCATCGCGGTTTACCGATTTAAGCACAGATACGCAGTATTTT.

This clonotype was seen ten or more times. This rearrangement joins TRBV11-3 to TRBJ2-5; TRBD2 is a possible D gene (5 bases). This CDR3 is 15 amino acids long. Germline lookup yields CDR1 SGHNT and CDR2 YENEEA. V lost 1 base to trimming and J lost 1 base, with 10 bases between them. CDR3 sequence: CASSLGGIGQETQYF. The CDR3 DNA follows: TGTGCCAGCAGCTTAGGAGGGATTGGCCAAGAGACCCAGTACTTC.

The chain recombines TRBV7-7 with TRBJ2-7; 12 nucleotides line up with TRBD1. V was pared by 1 base and J by 3 bases, with 1 base of the junction left unmatched. The CDR3 loop spans 15 amino acids. Germline lookup yields CDR1 SSHAT and CDR2 FNYEAQ (reference sequence). This chain's CDR3 is CASSLGDRGHYEQYF. The CDR3 region has the DNA TGTGCCAGCAGCTTAGGGGACAGGGGGCACTACGAGCAGTACTTC.

This clonotype was found a few times. This CDR3 is CSVEEGGQRGETQYF. Here the CDR3 DNA reads TGCAGCGTTGAAGAGGGGGGACAGCGGGGGGAGACCCAGTACTTC. The V gene is TRBV29-1, the J gene TRBJ2-5; weak D call: TRBD2 (8 bases). V lost 0 bases to trimming and J lost 5 bases, with 16 bases between them. The CDR3 is made up of 15 amino acids. Germline CDR1 and CDR2: SQVTM and ANQGSEA.

This clonotype was found a few times. The V and J genes are TRBV10-2 and TRBJ2-7; D ambiguous. Germline assignment: CDR1 WSHSY and CDR2 SAAADI. The CDR3 sequence is 14 residues long. Between the trimmed V and J ends, which lost 2 bases and 1 base, there was a span of 9 bases. The chain's CDR3 is CASSERGRSYEQYF. CDR3 in DNA: TGCGCCAGCAGTGAGAGAGGTCGGTCCTACGAGCAGTACTTC.

This clonotype occurred once. Germline is not matched at one junction end, which may reflect a read error. The chain links TRBV5-5 to TRBJ2-1, with D possibly called TRBD1 or TRBD2 (6 bases each). CDR1 is SGHKS, CDR2 YYEKEE, per germline (reference sequence). This CDR3 is built from 13 residues. The CDR3 DNA is TGTGCCACCAGCTTGTGGGGGGACACTGAGCAGTTCTTC. Its protein is CATSLWGDTEQFF.

In its sample, this clonotype was seen a few times. The chain joins TRBV29-1 to TRBJ2-2; tentatively, D is TRBD1 or TRBD2 (5 bases each). Trimming took off 5 bases at V and 0 bases at J, with 10 bases between the two ends. This CDR3 contains 14 residues. Germline V gene lookup returns CDR1 SQVTM and CDR2 ANQGSEA. CDR3 DNA sequence: TGCAGCGTTCCCGAGGGACCGAACACCGGGGAGCTGTTTTTT. Amino acid sequence: CSVPEGPNTGELFF.

This clonotype was seen repeatedly, ten times or more. The chain recombines TRBV7-2 with TRBJ2-2, with 12 bases fitting TRBD2. The V segment lost 0 bases and the J segment 4 bases; nucleotides outside the gene matches: 3. The CDR3 contains 17 residues. Germline V gene sequence: CDR1 SGHTA, CDR2 FQGNSA. In nucleotides, the CDR3 is TGTGCCAGCAGCTTAGCTGCTAGCGGGGGGGCCACCGGGGAGCTGTTTTTT. It is translated as CASSLAASGGATGELFF.

At least ten counts were recorded for this clonotype. This chain joins TRBV4-1 and TRBJ2-7, with D unclear. Germline CDR1 is MGHRA and CDR2 is YSYEKL. The CDR3 runs to 15 residues. The ends were cut back, 1 base at V and 0 bases at J, with 10 bases in the middle. In nucleotides, the CDR3 is TGCGCCAGCAGCCAAGGTCGGCACTTCTCCTACGAGCAGTACTTC. This codes for CASSQGRHFSYEQYF.

This clonotype has more than one count but fewer than ten. The chain is built from TRBV5-1 and TRBJ2-7; no clear D gene. CDR3 length equals 13 residues. The germline CDR1 and CDR2 sequences are SGHRS and YFSETQ. V lost 4 bases, J lost 1 base, and 9 bases lay in between. The CDR3 reads CASSRHASYEQYF. CDR3 coding DNA: TGCGCCAGCAGCCGACACGCGTCCTACGAGCAGTACTTC.

In its sample, this clonotype was seen a few times. This rearrangement joins TRBV6-5 to TRBJ1-1; D remains ambiguous. V shed 0 bases and J shed 10 bases, with 12 bases lying between them. Germline V gene lookup returns CDR1 MNHEY and CDR2 SVGAGI. The CDR3 contains 13 residues. CDR3 region: CASSYSKTVGAFF. The CDR3 bases are TGTGCCAGCAGTTACTCGAAAACGGTCGGAGCTTTCTTT.

The sample holds a few counts of this clonotype. The rearrangement joins TRBV7-2 to TRBJ2-3, with 10 bases fitting TRBD2. V lost 2 bases, J lost 3 bases, and 8 bases stayed unmatched. Looked up from germline, CDR1 is SGHTA and CDR2 is FQGNSA. The CDR3 has 17 amino acids. DNA for the CDR3: TGTGCCAGCAGCTTATTCCGGACTAGCGGCAGGACAGATACGCAGTATTTT. It codes for CASSLFRTSGRTDTQYF.

The chain uses TRBV7-9 and TRBJ2-7; D is ambiguous. Germline V gene sequence: CDR1 SEHNR, CDR2 FQNEAQ (reference sequence). With 5 bases removed from V and 2 bases from J, the gap between germline ends came to 7 bases. This CDR3 is built from 12 residues. This chain's CDR3 is CASSPTAYEQYF. In nucleotides, the CDR3 is TGTGCCAGCAGCCCGACTGCCTACGAGCAGTACTTC. The complete variable domain, with remaining parts taken from reference TRBV7-9 and TRBJ2-7, reads DTGVSQNPRHKITKRGQNVTFRCDPISEHNRLYWYRQTLGQGPEFLTYFQNEAQLEKSRLLSDRFSAERPKGSFSTLEIQRTEQGDSAMYLCASSPTAYEQYFGPGTRLTVT.

The gene calls are TRBV15 and TRBJ2-1, with D hard to call. CDR1 and CDR2 from the germline V gene are LNHNV and YYDKDF (reference sequence). V was shortened by 3 bases and J by 8 bases, with 11 bases between the two germline ends. The CDR3 sequence is 13 residues long. Here the CDR3 DNA reads TGTGCCACCAGCAGGGAATTGGAATATGAGCAGTTCTTC. It yields the protein CATSRELEYEQFF.